The T cell receptor beta chain under discussion was sequenced for a study of CD8 T cells in Susac syndrome. Random hexamers primed reverse transcription of about 0.45 to 1 ug RNA. Via MiXCR, TCRdb re-called the immunoSEQ multiplex PCR reads, giving one row per CDR3 protein. The sample holds about 430,000 distinct CDR3 sequences, around 83% seen once. Sequencing used CD8+ T cells from PBMCs. This clonotype was obtained from a human donor with multiple sclerosis.

CDR3 in DNA: TGCAGTGCTTTCGGACAGGATGGCTACACCTTC. This gives the protein CSAFGQDGYTF. The J gene is TRBJ1-2, the V gene TRBV20-1; 7 nucleotides align to TRBD1. Losses at the gene ends were 5 bases for V and 6 bases for J; bases not matched to a gene: 3. Germline V lookup: CDR1 DFQATT, CDR2 SNEGSKA (reference sequence). The CDR3 is made up of 11 amino acids.